These T cell receptor beta chains were read from a single sample in a study of blood T cell repertoires in COVID-19. TCRdb keeps only in-frame clones here, not all; method: immunoSEQ multiplex PCR. The table has under 400,000 clones, approximately 87% seen once. The sample comprised peripheral blood. These receptor sequences come from a woman in her thirties with COVID-19, enrolled during active disease. CDR3s include the opening cysteine and the closing phenylalanine or tryptophan. The order of the fields is D gene, V gene, J gene, CDR3 protein. A D gene is named only where the DNA matches it firmly.

>-|TRBV5-1|TRBJ2-2
CASSPSENSRPGELFF
>-|TRBV19|TRBJ1-1
CASSPRAGNTEAFF
>-|TRBV16|TRBJ1-1
CASSQIINTEAFF
>TRBD1|TRBV5-6|TRBJ2-7
CASSLMGQFSSYEQYF
>-|TRBV27|TRBJ1-4
CASTPGHLSEKLFF
>-|TRBV11-3|TRBJ2-5
CASSLGSGDPQETQYF
>-|TRBV6-6|TRBJ1-5
CASRKTGIRNQPQHF
>-|TRBV3-1/TRBV3-2|TRBJ1-3
CASSQGASGNTIYF
>TRBD1|TRBV6-6|TRBJ1-2
CASRAGQGYGYTF
>TRBD2|TRBV28|TRBJ2-3
CASSSPSAGRTDTQYF
>-|TRBV6-6|TRBJ1-2
CASSYSKQGGGYTF
>-|TRBV9|TRBJ2-2
CASSVSGNTGELFF
>TRBD1|TRBV9|TRBJ1-1
CASSVEGQGYTEAFF
>-|TRBV28|TRBJ1-5
CASSLRDTHQPQHF
>TRBD1|TRBV3-1/TRBV3-2|TRBJ1-5
CASSQGQGDQPQHF
>TRBD1|TRBV7-2|TRBJ2-5
CASSSGGLGETQYF
>-|TRBV2|TRBJ1-6
CASSMISSYNSPLHF
>TRBD1|TRBV2|TRBJ2-1
CASSEIQGAGNEQFF
>-|TRBV5-1|TRBJ2-5
CASSEPPGGLQETQYF
>-|TRBV30|TRBJ1-5
CAWSDRNQPQHF
>TRBD2|TRBV5-1|TRBJ2-3
CASSSLTSGSTDTQYF
>-|TRBV7-2|TRBJ2-7
CASSFRGRDWSYEQYF
>-|TRBV30|TRBJ1-1
CAWSVSGQTEAFF
>-|TRBV30|TRBJ1-1
CAWYLPSGMNTEAFF
>-|TRBV5-1|TRBJ1-6
CASSSTPTASNSPLHF